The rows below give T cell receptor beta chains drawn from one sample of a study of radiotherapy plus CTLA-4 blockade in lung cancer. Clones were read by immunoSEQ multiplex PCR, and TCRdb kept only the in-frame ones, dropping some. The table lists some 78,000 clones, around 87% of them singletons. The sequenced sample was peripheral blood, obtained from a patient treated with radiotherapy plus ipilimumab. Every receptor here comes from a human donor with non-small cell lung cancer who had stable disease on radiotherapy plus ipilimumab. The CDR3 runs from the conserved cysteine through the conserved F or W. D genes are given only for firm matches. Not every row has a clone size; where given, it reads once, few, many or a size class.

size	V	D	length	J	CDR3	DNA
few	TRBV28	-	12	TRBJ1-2	CASSLTVNGYTF	TGTGCCAGCAGTTTGACAGTGAATGGCTACACCTTC
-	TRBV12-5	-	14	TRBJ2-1	CASGLVLQPSEQFF	TGTGCTAGTGGTTTGGTTCTCCAGCCTTCTGAGCAGTTCTTC
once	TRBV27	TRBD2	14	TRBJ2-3	CASRLAKRTDTQYF	TGTGCCAGCCGACTAGCGAAGAGGACAGATACGCAGTATTTT
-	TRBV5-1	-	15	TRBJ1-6	CASSLSGTSNSPLHF	TGCGCCAGCAGCTTGTCAGGGACCTCAAATTCACCCCTCCACTTT
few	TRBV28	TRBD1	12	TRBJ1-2	CASTGQNYGYTF	TGTGCCAGTACGGGACAGAACTATGGCTACACCTTC
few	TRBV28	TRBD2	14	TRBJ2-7	CASGNSGSSYEQYF	TGTGCCAGCGGCAATAGCGGGAGCTCCTACGAGCAGTACTTC
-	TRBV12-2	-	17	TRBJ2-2	CASRLAKRQAVTGELFF	TGTGCAAGTCGCTTAGCAAAACGACAGGCCGTGACCGGGGAGCTGTTTTTT
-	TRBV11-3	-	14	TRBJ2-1	CASSLGQTYNEQFF	TGTGCCAGCAGCTTAGGACAGACCTACAATGAGCAGTTCTTC
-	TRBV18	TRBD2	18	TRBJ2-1	CASSSLGTFSGRVGEQFF	TGTGCCAGCTCATCCCTAGGCACGTTTAGCGGGAGGGTTGGTGAGCAGTTCTTC
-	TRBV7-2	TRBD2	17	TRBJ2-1	CASSPAQTSGGAGEQFF	TGTGCCAGCAGCCCGGCCCAGACTAGCGGGGGGGCCGGTGAGCAGTTCTTC
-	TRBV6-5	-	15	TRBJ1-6	CASSQLRFSNSPLHF	TGTGCCAGCAGTCAGCTACGGTTTTCTAATTCACCCCTCCACTTT
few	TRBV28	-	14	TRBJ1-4	CASSFTGFDEKLFF	TGTGCCAGCAGCTTTACAGGGTTTGATGAAAAACTGTTTTTT
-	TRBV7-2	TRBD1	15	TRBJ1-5	CASSFDRGGNQPQHF	TGTGCCAGCAGCTTCGACAGGGGTGGGAATCAGCCCCAGCATTTT
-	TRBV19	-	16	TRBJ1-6	CASKQSGTRANSPLHF	TGTGCCAGTAAGCAATCCGGGACACGGGCAAATTCACCCCTCCACTTT
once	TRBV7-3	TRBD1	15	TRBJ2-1	CASSRRTGSQGEQFF	TGTGCCAGCAGCCGAAGGACAGGTAGCCAAGGTGAGCAGTTCTTC
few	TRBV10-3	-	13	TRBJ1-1	CAINPTEVGEAFF	TGTGCCATCAACCCGACCGAGGTTGGTGAAGCTTTCTTT
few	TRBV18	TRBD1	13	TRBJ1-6	CASSRGQEAPLHF	TGTGCCAGCTCCCGCGGACAGGAGGCACCCCTCCACTTT
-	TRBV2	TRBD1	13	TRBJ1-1	CASRKDRGTEAFF	TGTGCCAGCAGGAAGGACAGGGGGACTGAAGCTTTCTTT
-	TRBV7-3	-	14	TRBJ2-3	CASSFLPSTDTQYF	TGTGCCAGCAGCTTTTTGCCTAGCACCGATACGCAGTATTTT
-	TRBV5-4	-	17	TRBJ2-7	CASRDGGTPHRDYEQYF	TGTGCCAGCAGGGACGGCGGGACTCCTCACCGAGACTACGAGCAGTACTTC
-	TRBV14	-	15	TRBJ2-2	CASSHDSPPTGELFF	TGTGCCAGCAGCCACGACAGCCCTCCCACCGGGGAGCTGTTTTTT
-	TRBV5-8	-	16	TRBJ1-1	CASIYRKMIVNTEAFF	TGTGCCAGCATCTACAGGAAAATGATAGTGAACACTGAAGCTTTCTTT